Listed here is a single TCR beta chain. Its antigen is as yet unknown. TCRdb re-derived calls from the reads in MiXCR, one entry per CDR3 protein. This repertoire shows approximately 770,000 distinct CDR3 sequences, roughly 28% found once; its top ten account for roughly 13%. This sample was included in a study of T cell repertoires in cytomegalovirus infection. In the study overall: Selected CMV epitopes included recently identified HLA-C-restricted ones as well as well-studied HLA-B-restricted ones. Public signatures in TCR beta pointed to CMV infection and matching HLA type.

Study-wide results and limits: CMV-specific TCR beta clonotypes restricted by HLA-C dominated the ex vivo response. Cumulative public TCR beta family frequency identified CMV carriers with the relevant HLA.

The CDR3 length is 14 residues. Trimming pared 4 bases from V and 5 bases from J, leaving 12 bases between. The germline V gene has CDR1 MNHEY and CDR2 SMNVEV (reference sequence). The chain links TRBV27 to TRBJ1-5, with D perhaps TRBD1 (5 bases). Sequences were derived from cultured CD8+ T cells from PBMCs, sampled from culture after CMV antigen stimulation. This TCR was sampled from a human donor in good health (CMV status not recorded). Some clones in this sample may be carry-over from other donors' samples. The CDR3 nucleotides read TGTGCCAGCAGTTCCGGGGGGGGGGATCAGCCCCAGCATTTT. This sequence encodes CASSSGGGDQPQHF.